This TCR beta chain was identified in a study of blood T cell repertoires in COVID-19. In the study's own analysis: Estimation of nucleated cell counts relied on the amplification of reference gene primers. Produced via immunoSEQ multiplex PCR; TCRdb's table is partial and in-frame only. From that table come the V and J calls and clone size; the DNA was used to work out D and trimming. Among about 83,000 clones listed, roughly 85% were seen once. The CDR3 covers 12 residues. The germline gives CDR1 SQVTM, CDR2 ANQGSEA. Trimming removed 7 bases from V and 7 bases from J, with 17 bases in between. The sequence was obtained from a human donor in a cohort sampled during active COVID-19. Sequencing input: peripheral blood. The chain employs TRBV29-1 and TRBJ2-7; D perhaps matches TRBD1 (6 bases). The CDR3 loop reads CSGRWGPGEQYF. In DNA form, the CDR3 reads TGCAGCGGTAGATGGGGGCCTGGGGAGCAGTACTTC.